This T cell receptor beta chain was captured in a study of shared clonotypes between healthy human individuals. Background on the study: Contributing individuals were two females and three males aged 18 to 49. CD4 naive cells filled three plates per donor, CD4 memory three, CD8 naive two and CD8 memory one. Study findings and constraints: Clonotypes shared by all four donors outscored non-shared clonotypes in generation probability.

The CDR3 sequence is 16 residues long. Germline V gene data show CDR1 as LNHNV and CDR2 as YYDKDF (reference sequence). The V and J ends lost 2 bases and 0 bases, in that order; junction bases with no gene match: 7. Using immunoSEQ multiplex PCR, the repertoire was profiled, and TCRdb retains in-frame clones only, with some absent. The table includes approximately 1,000,000 clones, around 82% detected once. Remarks on this clone: What it binds is not known.

The sample comprised memory CD4+ T cells from PBMCs. Sample subset: CD45RA-negative fraction. V usage is TRBV15 and J usage is TRBJ2-7; 7 nucleotides agree with TRBD1. The TCR originated in a young man in good health. Some clones in this sample may be carry-over from other donors' samples. DNA for the CDR3: TGTGCCACCAGCAGAAGAAATCAGGGGGACTCCTACGAGCAGTACTTC. This sequence encodes CATSRRNQGDSYEQYF. The full variable domain, in which reference TRBV15 and TRBJ2-7 provide the parts outside the CDR3, is DAMVIQNPRYQVTQFGKPVTLSCSQTLNHNVMYWYQQKSSQAPKLLFHYYDKDFNNEADTPDNFQSRRPNTSFCFLDIRSPGLGDTAMYLCATSRRNQGDSYEQYFGPGTRLTVT.